This record concerns one T cell receptor beta chain sequence. What it recognizes is unknown. A history of autoimmune disease or systemic immunosuppression excluded patients. Produced via immunoSEQ multiplex PCR; TCRdb's table is partial and in-frame only. There are around 63,000 clones in the sample; 70% to 90% occur only once, and approximately 0.3% lies in the top ten. Trimming left V 6 bases short and J 0 bases short, with 8 bases between. In germline, CDR1 is MDHEN, CDR2 SYDVKM. This CDR3 is 13 amino acids long. This record belongs to a study of OX40 agonist ivuxolimab in advanced cancers. Study-wide background: Therapy given before enrollment (anti-PD-1, anti-PD-L1 or anti-CTLA-4) was allowed, and 40% had some. Partial responses were achieved by three patients: one hepatocellular carcinoma, two cutaneous melanoma.

Findings and limits, study-wide: At doses 0.1 to 3.0 mg/kg, CD4+ and CD8+ clones expanded.

The specimen was CD4+ or CD8+ T cells sorted from blood, collected in a trial of the OX40 agonist ivuxolimab. J is TRBJ1-1 and V is TRBV28; D gene uncertain. The receptor was isolated from an adult with an advanced solid tumor such as melanoma, head and neck, liver or kidney cancer. CDR3 loop: CASRIQVNTEAFF. In nucleotides, the CDR3 is TGTGCCAGCAGAATCCAGGTGAACACTGAAGCTTTCTTT.